This T cell receptor (beta chain) came from a study of T cells in Graves' hyperthyroidism and ophthalmopathy. This clonotype was counted at least ten times. V dropped 2 bases and J dropped 6; count of bases not matched to a gene: 7. Germline assignment: CDR1 GTSNPN and CDR2 SVGIG (reference sequence). The CDR3 is 15 amino acids. Clinical symptoms, serum thyroxine and TRAb, thyroid ultrasound and orbital computed tomography together formed the diagnostic basis. TCR beta CDR3 sequences were amplified from RNA transcripts. Primed by the HTBI set, a first-round RT-PCR was run on the TCR CDR3. TCRdb fed the multiplex PCR reads into MiXCR, producing one record per CDR3 protein. The sample carries 350,000 or so distinct CDR3 sequences, 15% to 20% recorded once.

This receptor was taken from a woman under 40 with Graves' hyperthyroidism that later progressed to Graves' ophthalmopathy. What was sequenced was blood. The V and J genes are TRBV30 and TRBJ1-5; 10 bases are a match to TRBD1. The CDR3 spells CAWSTGTGEGQPQHF. In DNA, the CDR3 is TGTGCCTGGAGTACCGGGACAGGGGAAGGTCAGCCCCAGCATTTT.